These 19 T cell receptor beta chains originate from one sample sequenced in a study of cytomegalovirus exposure and HLA in healthy donors. PCR was performed using 60 Vbeta and 13 Jbeta primers. This table comes from immunoSEQ multiplex PCR, and its TCRdb copy is limited to in-frame clones, with some not included. The sample includes over 110,000 clones, about four fifths of them seen just once. Sequencing was carried out using PBMCs. These receptors originate from a man between 35 and 55 years old in good health and CMV-seronegative.

Concerning this clone itself: This sample includes further DNA sequences coding for the same CDR3. V gene TRBV6-5 combines with J gene TRBJ1-3; a possible D gene is TRBD1 (5 bases). Germline CDR1 is MNHEY and CDR2 is SVGAGI. The length of the CDR3 is 15 residues. V was clipped by 2 bases and J by 3 bases, with 11 bases between them. The DNA for the CDR3 is TGTGCCAGCAGTTACGGGCAGGGCGGTGGAAACACCATATATTTT. Translated, it gives CASSYGQGGGNTIYF.

This CDR3 is CASGLVPRDRGLRYYEQYF. Here the CDR3 DNA reads TGTGCTAGTGGTTTGGTACCAAGGGACAGGGGGTTACGATACTACGAGCAGTACTTC. The rearrangement links TRBV12-5 to TRBJ2-7; 11 positions agree with TRBD1. The CDR3 runs to 19 residues. CDR1 and CDR2 (germline): LGHNT, FRNRAP. V trimming: 0 bases; J trimming: 3 bases; junction bases outside the gene matches: 13.

The rearrangement joins TRBV4-3 to TRBJ2-7, with a tentative D call TRBD1 (6 bases). Deletions cut 0 bases from V and 5 bases from J, with 8 bases between. Per germline, CDR1 LGHNA and CDR2 YSLEER. This CDR3 is built from 13 residues. CDR3 nucleotide sequence: TGCGCCAGCAGCCAAGAGACAGGCAACGAGCAGTACTTC. It specifies CASSQETGNEQYF.

This clone came up a few times. The chain joins TRBV6-5 to TRBJ1-1; the D gene is possibly TRBD1 (5 bases). V lost 7 bases to trimming and J lost 8 bases, with 11 bases between them. Germline lookup yields CDR1 MNHEY and CDR2 SVGAGI. The CDR3 covers 11 residues. The CDR3: CASTTNREAFF. CDR3 coding DNA: TGTGCCAGCACCACCAACAGGGAAGCTTTCTTT.

This chain connects TRBV28 to TRBJ2-5; perhaps TRBD1 as D (5 bases). The J call may not be correct, given that the DNA end is closer to TRBJ2-7. CDR1 and CDR2 (germline): MDHEN, SYDVKM. This CDR3 contains 12 residues. The CDR3 reads CASRPDSYEQYF. The CDR3 DNA is TGTGCCAGCAGGCCAGACAGTTACGAGCAGTACTTC.

Notes on this clone: Distinct nucleotide sequences in the sample also encode this CDR3. The chain joins TRBV5-6 to TRBJ2-2; maybe TRBD2 (5 bases). The CDR3 spans 16 residues. CDR1 is SGHDT, CDR2 YYEEEE, per germline. The V end lost 0 bases, the J end lost 0 bases, and 9 bases lay between the germline ends. The CDR3, as DNA: TGTGCCAGCAGCTTGGCCGGGGATCCGAACACCGGGGAGCTGTTTTTT. Amino acid sequence: CASSLAGDPNTGELFF. Drawing the rest from reference TRBV5-6 and TRBJ2-2, the complete variable domain is DAGVTQSPTHLIKTRGQQVTLRCSPKSGHDTVSWYQQALGQGPQFIFQYYEEEERQRGNFPDRFSGHQFPNYSSELNVNALLLGDSALYLCASSLAGDPNTGELFFGEGSRLTVL.

The CDR3 protein is CASSIEGSYEQYF. Here the CDR3 DNA reads TGTGCCAGTAGTATTGAGGGTTCCTACGAGCAGTACTTC. The chain couples TRBV19 to TRBJ2-7, with D tentatively TRBD2 (5 bases). The CDR3 is made up of 13 amino acids. Germline lookup yields CDR1 LNHDA and CDR2 SQIVND (reference sequence). V lost 3 bases and J 1 base, leaving 7 bases between the germline ends.

V is TRBV5-1 and J is TRBJ2-3; 8 bases are a match to TRBD2. Germline assignment: CDR1 SGHRS and CDR2 YFSETQ. The CDR3 loop spans 15 amino acids. V was pared by 2 bases and J by 2 bases, with 4 bases of the junction left unmatched. CDR3 nucleotide sequence: TGCGCCAGCAGCTTTAGCGGGGAGGCCACAGATACGCAGTATTTT. The encoded protein is CASSFSGEATDTQYF. Variable domain in full (rest from reference TRBV5-1 and TRBJ2-3): KAGVTQTPRYLIKTRGQQVTLSCSPISGHRSVSWYQQTPGQGLQFLFEYFSETQRNKGNFPGRFSGRQFSNSRSEMNVSTLELGDSALYLCASSFSGEATDTQYFGPGTRLTVL.

The chain employs TRBV11-2 and TRBJ2-3; 8 positions match TRBD2. CDR1 and CDR2 from the germline V gene are SGHAT and FQNNGV. The CDR3 loop spans 15 amino acids. Trimming at V came to 2 bases and at J to 4 bases, leaving 5 bases not matched to a gene. This chain's CDR3 is CASSLPGGGSDTQYF. CDR3 sequence (DNA): TGTGCCAGCAGCTTACCTGGCGGGGGGTCAGATACGCAGTATTTT.

This sequence joins TRBV6-1 and TRBJ1-5; TRBD1 aligns across 7 bases. Trimming removed 6 bases from V and 3 bases from J; junction bases left unmatched: 5. The CDR3 has 14 amino acids. Per the germline V gene, CDR1 is MNHNS and CDR2 is SASEGT. CDR3 nucleotide sequence: TGTGCCAGCAGCGCCCAGGGGGACAATCAGCCCCAGCATTTT. Protein sequence: CASSAQGDNQPQHF.

The sample holds a few counts of this clone. This chain joins TRBV10-3 and TRBJ1-6; 7 bases align to TRBD1. The CDR3 loop spans 15 amino acids. The germline gives CDR1 ENHRY, CDR2 SYGVKD. V dropped 8 bases and J dropped 5; count of bases not matched to a gene: 9. In DNA, the CDR3 is TGTGCCATCCGACAGGGACTGTCGGATAATTCACCCCTCCACTTT. Translation gives CAIRQGLSDNSPLHF.

The rearrangement links TRBV11-2 to TRBJ1-6, with TRBD1 matching 8 bases. The CDR3 is 16 amino acids. Trimming cost V 2 bases and J 10 bases; bases outside gene matches: 10. Per germline, CDR1 SGHAT and CDR2 FQNNGV. This CDR3 reads CASSLLRQGRGSPLHF. The CDR3 DNA sequence: TGTGCCAGCAGCTTATTAAGACAGGGGAGAGGCTCACCCCTCCACTTT.

The chain is built from TRBV5-7 and TRBJ2-5, with 11 bases aligning to TRBD1. The better agreement between TRBJ2-7 and the DNA end casts doubt on the J call. TRBV5-7 qualifies as an ORF whose function is uncertain. The CDR3 covers 16 residues. CDR3 sequence reads: CANKTPPDRGRNEQYF. The CDR3 coding sequence is TGTGCCAACAAGACGCCGCCGGACAGGGGGCGGAACGAGCAGTACTTC.

V gene TRBV28 combines with J gene TRBJ1-2; D unclear. This CDR3 contains 13 residues. Germline-derived CDR1 and CDR2 are MDHEN and SYDVKM. Trimming cost V 5 bases and J 2 bases, with 9 bases left between them. CDR3 in DNA: TGTGCCAGCAGTAGTCCTGAGAACTATGGCTACACCTTC. This translates into CASSSPENYGYTF.

The gene calls are TRBV4-1 and TRBJ2-2; 11 bases are shared with TRBD2. After removal of 0 bases from V and 7 bases from J, the junction contained 10 bases not matched to a gene. The germline V gene encodes CDR1 MGHRA and CDR2 YSYEKL. CDR3 length: 18 residues. Here the CDR3 reads CASSQEVVAGGPGGELFF. CDR3 in DNA: TGCGCCAGCAGCCAAGAAGTGGTAGCGGGGGGGCCTGGCGGGGAGCTGTTTTTT.

The V call is TRBV7-9, the J call TRBJ1-2; weak D call: TRBD1 (5 bases). This CDR3 has 13 amino acids. The germline CDR1 and CDR2 sequences are SEHNR and FQNEAQ (reference sequence). V was clipped by 3 bases and J by 5 bases, with 10 bases between them. This CDR3 reads CASSLLGQYGYTF. The CDR3 bases are TGTGCCAGCAGCTTGTTGGGGCAATATGGCTACACCTTC.

This clone was seen a handful of times. In nucleotides, the CDR3 is TGCGCCAGCAGCTTGGAGGAGCAGAACACCGGGGAGCTGTTTTTT. Translation: CASSLEEQNTGELFF. The chain combines TRBV5-1 with TRBJ2-2; the D is unclear. The CDR3 runs 15 residues. V was pared by 0 bases and J by 1 base, with 7 bases between. The germline V gene has CDR1 SGHRS and CDR2 YFSETQ.

The chain has TRBV27 and TRBJ1-3; TRBD1 might be the D (5 bases). Germline CDR1 MNHEY, CDR2 SMNVEV (reference sequence). This CDR3 has 16 residues. Between the trimmed V and J ends, which lost 5 bases and 3 bases, there was a span of 17 bases. The DNA for the CDR3 is TGTGCCAGCAGTCCGAGCGCCAACAGGAATGGAAACACCATATATTTT. This gives the protein CASSPSANRNGNTIYF.

This clone was counted once. This chain joins TRBV9 and TRBJ2-3; 9 nucleotides align to TRBD1. The V and J ends lost 0 bases and 2 bases, in that order; junction bases with no gene match: 7. CDR1 SGDLS and CDR2 YYNGEE come from the germline V gene. The CDR3 runs to 17 residues. CDR3 amino acids: CASSVVPGTGNTDTQYF. DNA for the CDR3: TGTGCCAGCAGCGTAGTACCCGGGACAGGGAACACAGATACGCAGTATTTT.